The 5 T cell receptor beta chains presented below share a single source sample, sequenced in a study of blood T cell repertoires in COVID-19. The data were produced by immunoSEQ multiplex PCR, yet TCRdb's version contains in-frame clones alone and is incomplete. The repertoire holds 200,000 to 250,000 clones, around 90% seen once, with around 15% in the top ten. Sequencing used PBMCs or T cells enriched from blood (not recorded which). The receptors stem from a woman aged 45-60 years with acute COVID-19.

On this clone: The DNA is omitted, as the CDR3 cannot be located on it reliably, and the CDR3 follows TCRdb's listing. This sequence joins TRBV7-2 and TRBJ1-2; TRBD1, the table's D call, was not compared with the DNA. CDR1 is SGHTA and CDR2 is FQGNSA in the germline V gene. The CDR3 has 13 amino acids, counting both end residues. CDR3 sequence: CASSFDRVGPGTF.

The chain has TRBV4-3 and TRBJ2-3; TRBD2 aligns across 8 bases. The CDR3 runs 14 residues. Germline lookup yields CDR1 LGHNA and CDR2 YSLEER. V shed 3 bases and J 1 base; nucleotides not matched to a gene: 0. The CDR3 region has the DNA TGCGCCAGCAGCCAGACTAGCGGCACAGATACGCAGTATTTT. Protein product: CASSQTSGTDTQYF.

This clone was counted a few times. V gene TRBV4-3 combines with J gene TRBJ1-1, with a possible D match to TRBD1 (5 bases). Trimming took off 0 bases at V and 2 bases at J, with 13 bases between the two ends. The CDR3 spans 16 residues. The germline gives CDR1 LGHNA, CDR2 YSLEER. In DNA, the CDR3 is TGCGCCAGCAGCCAAGACACAGGCTATTTTAACACTGAAGCTTTCTTT. Protein: CASSQDTGYFNTEAFF.

This clone has more than one count but fewer than ten. This chain links TRBV5-1 with TRBJ1-2, with D unclear. In germline, CDR1 is SGHRS, CDR2 YFSETQ. The germline V and J ends were trimmed by 1 base and 3 bases, with 22 bases remaining between them. This CDR3 has 18 residues. CDR3 sequence: CASSLSPRRATMDYGYTF. For the CDR3, the DNA is TGCGCCAGCAGCTTGTCCCCTCGGAGGGCAACGATGGACTATGGCTACACCTTC.

This chain links TRBV28 with TRBJ2-7, with 9 bases fitting TRBD1. Germline V gene data show CDR1 as MDHEN and CDR2 as SYDVKM. J gave up 5 bases and V 4 bases, and 9 bases lay outside the gene matches. The CDR3 is made up of 15 amino acids. Written as DNA, the CDR3 is TGTGCCAGCAGTTCCCCGGGACAGGGTAACGACGAGCAGTACTTC. Translated, it gives CASSSPGQGNDEQYF.